This T cell receptor beta chain originates from a study of monozygotic twins with inflammatory bowel disease. As for this clonotype: Its antigen is not identified.

Study-level results: Neither one strong signal nor one clonotype associated with IBD was supported.

From germline, CDR1 is LGHNA and CDR2 YSLEER. The CDR3 totals 16 residues. TCRdb re-called the 5' RACE reads and catalogs CDR3 proteins one per entry, DNA excluded. The sample holds around 400,000 distinct CDR3 sequences. The sequenced sample consisted of blood. The genes are TRBV4-3 and TRBJ2-5; lacking DNA, the TRBD2 call made by TCRdb goes unchecked. The receptor comes from a human donor with ulcerative colitis or Crohn's disease, or a healthy co-twin of an affected twin (not recorded which). CDR3 residues: CASSPEGGGSQETQYF.